This T cell receptor beta chain was observed in a study of blood T cell repertoires in COVID-19. The assay was immunoSEQ multiplex PCR, and TCRdb's table has in-frame clones only and misses some. Of about 66,000 clones listed, 85% to 90% were seen once; the top ten hold 5.5% to 7%. Specimen: peripheral blood. The sequence was obtained from a man aged 45-65 years with active COVID-19.

The CDR3 spells CTSSRRGGHNYNEQFF. The CDR3 nucleotides are TGCACCAGCAGCCGACGGGGGGGGCACAACTACAATGAGCAGTTCTTC. The V gene is TRBV1, the J gene TRBJ2-1; the D call in the table, TRBD2, was not verified against the DNA. TRBV1 is annotated as a pseudogene. The CDR3 is 16 amino acids.